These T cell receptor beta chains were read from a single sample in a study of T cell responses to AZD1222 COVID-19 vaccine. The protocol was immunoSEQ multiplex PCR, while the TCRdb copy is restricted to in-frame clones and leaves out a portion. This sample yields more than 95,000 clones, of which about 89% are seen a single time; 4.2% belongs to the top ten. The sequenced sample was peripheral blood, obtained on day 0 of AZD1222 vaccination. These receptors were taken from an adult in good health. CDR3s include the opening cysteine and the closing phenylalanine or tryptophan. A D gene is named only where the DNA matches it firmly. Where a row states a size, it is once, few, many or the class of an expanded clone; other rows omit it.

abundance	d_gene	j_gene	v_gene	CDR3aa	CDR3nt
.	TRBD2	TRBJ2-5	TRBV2	CASRTSGDQETQYF	TGTGCCAGCAGGACTAGCGGGGACCAAGAGACCCAGTACTTC
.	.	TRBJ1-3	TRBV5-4	CASSFGGSGNTIYF	TGTGCCAGCAGCTTTGGGGGGAGTGGAAACACCATATATTTT
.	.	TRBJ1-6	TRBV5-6	CASSKNSPLHF	TGTGCCAGCAGCAAAAATTCACCCCTCCACTTT
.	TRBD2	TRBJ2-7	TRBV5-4	CASSLGTSTYEQYF	TGTGCCAGCAGCTTGGGGACTAGCACCTACGAGCAGTACTTC
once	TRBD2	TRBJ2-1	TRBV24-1	CATSDFTGGGNEQFF	TGTGCCACCAGTGATTTTACGGGAGGAGGTAATGAGCAGTTCTTC
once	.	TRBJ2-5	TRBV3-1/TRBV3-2	CASSPLKETQYF	TGTGCCAGCAGCCCGTTAAAGGAGACCCAGTACTTC
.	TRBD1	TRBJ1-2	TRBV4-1	CASSRMQGAGEGYTF	TGCGCCAGCAGCCGCATGCAGGGGGCAGGAGAGGGCTACACCTTC
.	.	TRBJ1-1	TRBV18	CASSFTERIEAFF	TGTGCCAGCTCCTTTACGGAACGGATTGAAGCTTTCTTT
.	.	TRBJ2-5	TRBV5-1	CASSAKETQYF	TGCGCCAGCAGCGCTAAAGAGACCCAGTACTTC
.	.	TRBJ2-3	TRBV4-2	CASSLRESDTQYF	TGTGCCAGCAGCCTAAGGGAGTCAGATACGCAGTATTTT
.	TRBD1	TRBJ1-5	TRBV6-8	CASRAGTGGDQPQHF	TGTGCCAGCAGGGCCGGGACAGGGGGCGATCAGCCCCAGCATTTT
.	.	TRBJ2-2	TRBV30	CAWSKGVNTGELFF	TGTGCCTGGAGTAAAGGGGTAAACACCGGGGAGCTGTTTTTT
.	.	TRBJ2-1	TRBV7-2	CASSRDGTPLDEQFF	TGTGCCAGCAGCCGCGACGGGACGCCCTTAGATGAGCAGTTCTTC
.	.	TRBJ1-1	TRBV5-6	CASSLGGRFTEAFF	TGTGCCAGCAGCTTGGGAGGGAGGTTCACTGAAGCTTTCTTT
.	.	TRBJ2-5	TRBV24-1	CATSDARTANQETQYF	TGTGCCACCAGTGATGCAAGGACAGCGAACCAAGAGACCCAGTACTTC
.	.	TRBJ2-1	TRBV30	CAWSPSWGSYNEQFF	TGTGCCTGGAGCCCGTCTTGGGGGTCCTACAATGAGCAGTTCTTC
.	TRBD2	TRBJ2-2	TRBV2	CASSEIGTRLAGELFF	TGTGCCAGCAGTGAAATAGGGACTAGATTAGCCGGGGAGCTGTTTTTT
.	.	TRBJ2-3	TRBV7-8	CASSSSAPADTQYF	TGTGCCAGCAGCTCCTCAGCTCCCGCAGATACGCAGTATTTT
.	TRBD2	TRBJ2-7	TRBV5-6	CASSWSGRYEQYF	TGTGCCAGCAGCTGGAGCGGGAGATACGAGCAGTACTTC
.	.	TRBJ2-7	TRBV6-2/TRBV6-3	CASSYSRSSLTEQYF	TGTGCCAGCAGTTACTCGCGGAGCTCTCTGACAGAGCAGTACTTC
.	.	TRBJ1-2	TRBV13	CASSFSKLTSPTYGYTF	TGTGCCAGCAGCTTTTCGAAACTCACAAGCCCAACCTATGGCTACACCTTC
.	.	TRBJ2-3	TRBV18	CASSPRRDADTQYF	TGTGCCAGCTCACCGCGACGGGACGCAGATACGCAGTATTTT
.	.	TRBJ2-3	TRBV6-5	CASDGGRFSDTQYF	TGTGCCAGCGATGGCGGGCGGTTTTCAGATACGCAGTATTTT
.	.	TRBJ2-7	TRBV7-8	CASSLHSSYEQYF	TGTGCCAGCAGCTTACATAGCAGCTACGAGCAGTACTTC